Listed below are T cell receptor beta chains from one sample, sequenced in a study of blood T cell repertoires in COVID-19. Data came from immunoSEQ multiplex PCR; TCRdb stores just in-frame clones and leaves some out. The sample has roughly 250,000 clones; 85% to 90% are singletons. Source material: peripheral blood. The receptor set was obtained from a man under 40 with acute or convalescent COVID-19. Both conserved end residues are part of each CDR3. Fields, in order: clone size, V gene, J gene, D gene, CDR3 DNA, CDR3 protein. The D gene is left open where the match is weak. Only part of the rows carry a size: once, few, many, or a class if the clone is expanded.

>-|TRBV19|TRBJ2-7|TRBD1
TGTGCCAGTAGTATCTGGGGACAGATCTACGAGCAGTACTTC
CASSIWGQIYEQYF
>few|TRBV7-9|TRBJ1-5|TRBD1
TGTGCCAGCAGCTCTCACACAGGGGGCGGTCAGCCCCAGCATTTT
CASSSHTGGGQPQHF
>-|TRBV27|TRBJ2-5|-
TGTGCCAGCAGTTTATGGGCCGCACCTGGGGAGACCCAGTACTTC
CASSLWAAPGETQYF
>-|TRBV11-2|TRBJ2-3|-
TGTGCCAGCAGCTTAGTAATGAGCACAGATACGCAGTATTTT
CASSLVMSTDTQYF
>-|TRBV7-3|TRBJ1-6|TRBD1
TGTGCCAGCAGCTCTCTAGGGACAGGAAATTCACCCCTCCACTTT
CASSSLGTGNSPLHF
>many|TRBV7-9|TRBJ1-1|-
TGTGCCAGCAGCTTATCGGAGTCAGGCAGGGCCACTGAAGCTTTCTTT
CASSLSESGRATEAFF
>-|TRBV5-1|TRBJ1-1|TRBD1
TGCGCCAGCAGCTTGGGGACAGGGGGCCAAACTGAAGCTTTCTTT
CASSLGTGGQTEAFF
>-|TRBV19|TRBJ2-1|TRBD1
TGTGCCAGTAGTACGGGACAGTTGGAGTTCTTCAATGAGCAGTTCTTC
CASSTGQLEFFNEQFF
>-|TRBV7-9|TRBJ1-1|-
TGTGCCAGCAGCTTCGAAGTGAGGACTGAAGCTTTCTTT
CASSFEVRTEAFF
>-|TRBV7-8|TRBJ1-2|TRBD1
TGTGCCAGCAGCATATCCGGGACAGGAAACTATGGCTACACCTTC
CASSISGTGNYGYTF
>-|TRBV19|TRBJ2-1|-
TGTGCCAGTAGGATCAACCTAGGGGGGGGTTCCTACAATGAGCAGTTCTTC
CASRINLGGGSYNEQFF
>-|TRBV6-1|TRBJ2-1|-
TGTGCCAGCAGTGAAGCGCAGGTTTTGCGGGGCAATGAGCAGTTCTTC
CASSEAQVLRGNEQFF
>-|TRBV29-1|TRBJ2-1|-
TGCAGCGTTGAGAGATCGCTAGCGCTAGGCGACAATGAGCAGTTCTTC
CSVERSLALGDNEQFF
>once|TRBV30|TRBJ2-7|TRBD1
TGTGCCTGGAGAAGGGACAGATACGAGCAGTACTTC
CAWRRDRYEQYF
>-|TRBV28|TRBJ1-5|-
TGTGCCAGCAGTCTCTCTATGTCCCAGCATTTT
CASSLSMSQHF
>-|TRBV10-3|TRBJ2-3|TRBD2
TGTGCCATCAGGCCCGGACTAGCGGCCACAGATACGCAGTATTTT
CAIRPGLAATDTQYF
>-|TRBV7-3|TRBJ1-1|TRBD1
TGTGCCAGCAGAATCACAGGGGATGACACTGAAGCTTTCTTT
CASRITGDDTEAFF
>-|TRBV5-1|TRBJ2-2|-
TGCGCCAGCAGCTTGCCTAGACTAACCACCGGGGAGCTGTTTTTT
CASSLPRLTTGELFF
>once|TRBV5-4|TRBJ1-1|-
TGTGCCAGCAGCTTAACCTCTCAGGGCACTGAAGCTTTCTTT
CASSLTSQGTEAFF
>-|TRBV2|TRBJ2-7|-
TGTGCCAGCAGGAGGGGGACTATGGTGTCCGAGCAGTACTTC
CASRRGTMVSEQYF
>once|TRBV5-6|TRBJ2-1|TRBD2
TGTGCCAGCAGCTTTCGGGCTAGCGGGGGGGCATGGGACAATGAGCAGTTCTTC
CASSFRASGGAWDNEQFF
>once|TRBV7-8|TRBJ2-1|-
TGTGCCAGCAGCCCGAACGACAGCTATGAGCAGTTCTTC
CASSPNDSYEQFF
>-|TRBV28|TRBJ1-6|-
TGTGCCAGCAGTCGACCTCAGGGGCGAAACTCACCCCTCCACTTT
CASSRPQGRNSPLHF
>once|TRBV4-1|TRBJ1-1|-
TGCGCCAGCAGCCAAGATTTGACGGGGAAAGCTTTCTTT
CASSQDLTGKAFF
>few|TRBV5-4|TRBJ1-2|TRBD1
TGTGCCAGCAGCTTGTTGGCAGGGGGCAATTATAATGGCTACACCTTC
CASSLLAGGNYNGYTF
>-|TRBV28|TRBJ2-7|-
TGTGCCAGCACCCCCGGGCTAGCTGGCTCCTACGAGCAGTACTTC
CASTPGLAGSYEQYF
>-|TRBV2|TRBJ1-1|-
TGTGCCAGCAGCTGGGGCGTGACGGTTGGGGTGAACACTGAAGCTTTCTTT
CASSWGVTVGVNTEAFF
>-|TRBV7-2|TRBJ2-7|TRBD2
TGTGCCAGCAGCTTAATGGCGGGAGTTGGAAACGAGCAGTACTTC
CASSLMAGVGNEQYF
>-|TRBV9|TRBJ1-1|-
TGTGCCAGCAGCGAGGCCCCAGGGATGAACACTGAAGCTTTCTTT
CASSEAPGMNTEAFF
>-|TRBV6-5|TRBJ2-1|TRBD2
TGTGCCAGCAAGAGCGGGAGCCACAATGAGCAGTTCTTC
CASKSGSHNEQFF
>-|TRBV15|TRBJ2-7|-
TGTGCCACCAGCAGGTCCCTAGGGGTTGACGGCTACGAGCAGTACTTC
CATSRSLGVDGYEQYF
>-|TRBV19|TRBJ1-4|-
TGTGCCAGTAGTTGGCAACGTGGTGAAAAACTGTTTTTT
CASSWQRGEKLFF
>-|TRBV9|TRBJ1-1|-
TGTGCCAGCAGCGTAGCCCGGGAACCCCAGACTGAAGCTTTCTTT
CASSVAREPQTEAFF
>few|TRBV3-1/TRBV3-2|TRBJ1-6|TRBD1
TGTGCCAGCAGCCAAGGTTCCGGGACAGGGAATTCACCCCTCCACTTT
CASSQGSGTGNSPLHF
>-|TRBV3-1/TRBV3-2|TRBJ1-4|-
TGTGCCAGCAGCCAAGAGTACGGGACAACTAATGAAAAACTGTTTTTT
CASSQEYGTTNEKLFF
>-|TRBV28|TRBJ2-7|TRBD1
TGTGCCAGCAGTTCCCCACACACAACGAACAGGGGCCACGAGCAGTACTTC
CASSSPHTTNRGHEQYF
>-|TRBV6-5|TRBJ2-7|TRBD2
TGTGCCAGTCGGCTAGCGGCCGGGGACTCCTACGAGCAGTACTTC
CASRLAAGDSYEQYF
>-|TRBV6-6|TRBJ2-3|TRBD2
TGTGCCAGCAGTCTCCGTCCGGGACTAGCGGGGGCGCATCCTAGCACAGATACGCAGTATTTT
CASSLRPGLAGAHPSTDTQYF
>-|TRBV24-1|TRBJ2-2|TRBD2
TGTGCCACCAGTGACCTTCGAGGACTAGCGGGACCCACCGGGGAGCTGTTTTTT
CATSDLRGLAGPTGELFF
>-|TRBV7-8|TRBJ2-1|-
TGTGCCAGCGAGCTTCTAGGGGTTTACAATGAGCAGTTCTTC
CASELLGVYNEQFF
>-|TRBV28|TRBJ1-6|-
TGTGCCAGCAGTTTATTTACCCACATATATAATTCACCCCTCCACTTT
CASSLFTHIYNSPLHF
>-|TRBV28|TRBJ1-2|-
TGTGCCAGCCGCGGTAGCGGGAGTGGAGACTATGGCTACACCTTC
CASRGSGSGDYGYTF
>-|TRBV18|TRBJ2-6|-
TGTGCCAGCTCACCACCGCCTACGCGGGGGGCCAACGTCCTGACTTTC
CASSPPPTRGANVLTF
>-|TRBV4-1|TRBJ2-5|TRBD2
TGCGCCAGCAGCCTCCAGGGACTAGCTGTGGAGACCCAGTACTTC
CASSLQGLAVETQYF
>-|TRBV29-1|TRBJ2-2|TRBD2
TGCAGCGTTGGGGAGGGGACCGGGGAGCTGTTTTTT
CSVGEGTGELFF
>few|TRBV11-1|TRBJ2-7|-
TGTGCCAGCAGATCCGACAGGAGCTCCTACGAGCAGTACTTC
CASRSDRSSYEQYF
>-|TRBV25-1|TRBJ2-1|TRBD1
TGTGCCAGCAGGGCTGGGACAGGGTCGTACAATGAGCAGTTCTTC
CASRAGTGSYNEQFF
>few|TRBV30|TRBJ1-1|-
TGTGCCCGTACTAGAGTGAACACTGAAGCTTTCTTT
CARTRVNTEAFF
>-|TRBV2|TRBJ1-2|-
TGTGCCAGTAAACCGGACAGCTCATATGGCTACACCTTC
CASKPDSSYGYTF
>-|TRBV24-1|TRBJ2-7|-
TGTGCCACGAATACCGGTACCTCGTACCCTCCCTACGAGCAGTACTTC
CATNTGTSYPPYEQYF
>-|TRBV19|TRBJ1-2|-
TGTGCCAGTAGTAGAACACGGGACACCGTTCCTCATGGCTACACCTTC
CASSRTRDTVPHGYTF
>-|TRBV18|TRBJ1-1|TRBD1
TGTGCCAGCTCAACGGGACAGGGTAACACTGAAGCTTTCTTT
CASSTGQGNTEAFF
>few|TRBV12-3/TRBV12-4|TRBJ2-2|-
TGTGCCAGCCATGGAGGGGTGGCGGAGCTGTTTTTT
CASHGGVAELFF
>-|TRBV6-1|TRBJ1-2|-
TGTGCCAGCAGTGAATCAGGGAACTATGGCTACACCTTC
CASSESGNYGYTF
>-|TRBV7-6|TRBJ2-4|TRBD2
TGTGCCAGCAGCTTAGAGGCGACTAGCGGGAGTTTGCACATTCAGTACTTC
CASSLEATSGSLHIQYF
>once|TRBV27|TRBJ1-1|-
TGTGCCAGCAGTGCCGCCCGGGACACGAACACTGAAGCTTTCTTT
CASSAARDTNTEAFF
>-|TRBV5-1|TRBJ2-2|TRBD1
TGCGCCAGCAGCATTAGAGCTCCCAGCCTTCAGGGGGCCGGGGAGCTGTTTTTT
CASSIRAPSLQGAGELFF
>-|TRBV6-5|TRBJ1-4|-
TGTGCCAGCAGTTACGGGGGGGCTACTAATGAAAAACTGTTTTTT
CASSYGGATNEKLFF
>-|TRBV23-1|TRBJ1-6|-
TGCGCCAGCAGTCAAGTTGGACAGCGCGTCACCCTCCACTTT
CASSQVGQRVTLHF
>once|TRBV28|TRBJ2-1|TRBD1
TGTGCCAGCAGTCTACCTTGGGCAGGGGGTGAGCAGTTCTTC
CASSLPWAGGEQFF